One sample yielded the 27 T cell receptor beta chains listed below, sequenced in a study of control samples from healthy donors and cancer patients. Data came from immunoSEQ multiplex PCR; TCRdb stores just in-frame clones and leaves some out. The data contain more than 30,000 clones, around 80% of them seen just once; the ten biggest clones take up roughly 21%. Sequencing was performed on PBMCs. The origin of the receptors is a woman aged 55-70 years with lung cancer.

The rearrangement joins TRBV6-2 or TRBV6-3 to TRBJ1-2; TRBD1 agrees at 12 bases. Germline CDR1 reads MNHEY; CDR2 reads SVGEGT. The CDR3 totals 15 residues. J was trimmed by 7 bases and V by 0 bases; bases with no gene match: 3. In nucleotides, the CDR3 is TGTGCCAGCAGTTACTCGGGACAGGGGGCGATTGGCTACACCTTC. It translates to CASSYSGQGAIGYTF.

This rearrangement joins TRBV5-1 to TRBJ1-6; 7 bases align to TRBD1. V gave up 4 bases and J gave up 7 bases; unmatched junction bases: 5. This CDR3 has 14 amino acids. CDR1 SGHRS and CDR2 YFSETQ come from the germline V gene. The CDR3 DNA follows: TGCGCCAGCAGCAGGACAGGCATGAATTCACCCCTCCACTTT. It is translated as CASSRTGMNSPLHF.

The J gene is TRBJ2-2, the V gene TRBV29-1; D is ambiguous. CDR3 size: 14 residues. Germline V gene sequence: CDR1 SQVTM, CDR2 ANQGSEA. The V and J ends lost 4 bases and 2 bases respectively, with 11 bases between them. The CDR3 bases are TGCAGCGTTGCGCTGGGTGCCAACACCGGGGAGCTGTTTTTT. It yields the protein CSVALGANTGELFF.

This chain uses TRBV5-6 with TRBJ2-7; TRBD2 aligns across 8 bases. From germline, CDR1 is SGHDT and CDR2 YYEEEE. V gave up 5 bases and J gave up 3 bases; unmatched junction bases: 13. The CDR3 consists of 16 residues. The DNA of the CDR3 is TGTGCCAGCAGTTCCGACCCGGGGGGGAATTTCTACGAGCAGTACTTC. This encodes CASSSDPGGNFYEQYF.

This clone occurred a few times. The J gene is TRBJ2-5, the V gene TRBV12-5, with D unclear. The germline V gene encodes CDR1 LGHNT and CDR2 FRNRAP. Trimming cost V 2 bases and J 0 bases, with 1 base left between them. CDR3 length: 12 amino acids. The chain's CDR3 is CASGLNQETQYF. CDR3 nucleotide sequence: TGTGCTAGTGGTTTGAACCAAGAGACCCAGTACTTC.

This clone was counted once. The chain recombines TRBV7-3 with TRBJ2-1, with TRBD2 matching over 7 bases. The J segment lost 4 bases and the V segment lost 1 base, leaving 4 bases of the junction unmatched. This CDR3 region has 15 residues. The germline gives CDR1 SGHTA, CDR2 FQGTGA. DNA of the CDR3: TGTGCCAGCAGCTTAAGAAGCGGGGCGTACAATGAGCAGTTCTTC. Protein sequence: CASSLRSGAYNEQFF.

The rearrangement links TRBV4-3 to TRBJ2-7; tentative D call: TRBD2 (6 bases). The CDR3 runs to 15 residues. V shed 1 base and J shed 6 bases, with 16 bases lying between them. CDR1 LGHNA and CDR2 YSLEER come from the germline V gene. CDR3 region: CASSQGDLASSEQYF. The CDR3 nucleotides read TGCGCCAGCAGCCAAGGGGACTTAGCGAGTAGCGAGCAGTACTTC.

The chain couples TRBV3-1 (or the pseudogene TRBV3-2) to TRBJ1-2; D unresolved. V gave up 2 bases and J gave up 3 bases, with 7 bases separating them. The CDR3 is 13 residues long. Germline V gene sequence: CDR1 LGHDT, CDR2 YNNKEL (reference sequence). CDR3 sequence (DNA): TGTGCCAGCAGCCAATACGCAGACTATGGCTACACCTTC. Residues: CASSQYADYGYTF.

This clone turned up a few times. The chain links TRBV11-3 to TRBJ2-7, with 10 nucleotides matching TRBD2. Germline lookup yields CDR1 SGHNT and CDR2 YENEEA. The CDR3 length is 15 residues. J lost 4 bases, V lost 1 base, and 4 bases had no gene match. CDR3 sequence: CASSLVAGGVYEQYF. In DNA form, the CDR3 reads TGTGCCAGCAGCTTAGTAGCGGGGGGTGTGTACGAGCAGTACTTC.

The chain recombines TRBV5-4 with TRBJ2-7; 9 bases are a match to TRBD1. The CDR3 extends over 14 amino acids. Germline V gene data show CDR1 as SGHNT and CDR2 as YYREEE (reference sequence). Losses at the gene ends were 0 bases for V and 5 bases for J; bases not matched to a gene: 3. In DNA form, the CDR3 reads TGTGCCAGCAGCTTGGAGGGACAGGGCCACGAGCAGTACTTC. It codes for CASSLEGQGHEQYF.

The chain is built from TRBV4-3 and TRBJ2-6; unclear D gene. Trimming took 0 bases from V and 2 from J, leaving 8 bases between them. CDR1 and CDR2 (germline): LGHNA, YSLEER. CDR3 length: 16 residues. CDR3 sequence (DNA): TGCGCCAGCAGCCAAGATGCGCATACTGGGGCCAACGTCCTGACTTTC. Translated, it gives CASSQDAHTGANVLTF.

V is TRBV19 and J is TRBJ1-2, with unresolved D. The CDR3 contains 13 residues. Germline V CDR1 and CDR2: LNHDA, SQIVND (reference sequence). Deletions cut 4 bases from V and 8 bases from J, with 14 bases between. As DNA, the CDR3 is TGTGCCAGTAGTACCCCCGGTTTGGGGGGCTACACCTTC. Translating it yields CASSTPGLGGYTF.

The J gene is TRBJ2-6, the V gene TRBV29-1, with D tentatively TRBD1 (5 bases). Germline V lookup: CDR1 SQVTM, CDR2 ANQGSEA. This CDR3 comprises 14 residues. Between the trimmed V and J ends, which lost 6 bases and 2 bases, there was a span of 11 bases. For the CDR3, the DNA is TGCAGCGTAGTGACAGAGGCTGGGGCCAACGTCCTGACTTTC. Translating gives CSVVTEAGANVLTF.

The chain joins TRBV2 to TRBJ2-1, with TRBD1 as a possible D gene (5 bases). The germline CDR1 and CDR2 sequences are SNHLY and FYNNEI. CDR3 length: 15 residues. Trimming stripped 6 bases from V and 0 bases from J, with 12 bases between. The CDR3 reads CASRPIDSSYNEQFF. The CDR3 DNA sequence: TGTGCCAGCAGACCCATTGACAGCTCCTACAATGAGCAGTTCTTC. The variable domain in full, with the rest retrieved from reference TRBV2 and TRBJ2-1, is EPEVTQTPSHQVTQMGQEVILRCVPISNHLYFYWYRQILGQKVEFLVSFYNNEISEKSEIFDDQFSVERPDGSNFTLKIRSTKLEDSAMYFCASRPIDSSYNEQFFGPGTRLTVL.

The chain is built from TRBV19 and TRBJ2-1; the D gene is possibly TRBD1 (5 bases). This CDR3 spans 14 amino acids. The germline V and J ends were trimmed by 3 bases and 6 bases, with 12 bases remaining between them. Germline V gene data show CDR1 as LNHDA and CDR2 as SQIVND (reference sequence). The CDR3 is CASSIGQGFNEQFF. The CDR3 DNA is TGTGCCAGTAGTATCGGTCAGGGTTTCAATGAGCAGTTCTTC.

The CDR3 DNA follows: TGTGCCAGCAGCTTAAGCAGGCCCCAAGAGACCCAGTACTTC. Translating it yields CASSLSRPQETQYF. This chain links TRBV7-9 with TRBJ2-5, with no clear D. V shed 2 bases and J shed 1 base, with 8 bases lying between them. Germline V gene sequence: CDR1 SEHNR, CDR2 FQNEAQ (reference sequence). This CDR3 comprises 14 residues.

The CDR3 DNA sequence: TGTGCCAGCAGCACAGGACAGGAACAGCCCCAGCATTTT. It codes for CASSTGQEQPQHF. This chain uses TRBV7-2 with TRBJ1-5; TRBD1 matches 7 bases. The J segment lost 7 bases and the V segment lost 5 bases, leaving 5 bases of the junction unmatched. CDR1 is SGHTA and CDR2 is FQGNSA in the germline V gene. This CDR3 is built from 13 residues.

CDR3 region: CASSLVGPTEAFF. CDR3 nucleotide sequence: TGTGCCAGCAGTCTTGTCGGTCCCACTGAAGCTTTCTTT. This rearrangement joins TRBV6-5 to TRBJ1-1, with no clear D. CDR3 length equals 13 residues. Trimming pared 5 bases from V and 4 bases from J, leaving 11 bases between. The germline CDR1 and CDR2 sequences are MNHEY and SVGAGI.

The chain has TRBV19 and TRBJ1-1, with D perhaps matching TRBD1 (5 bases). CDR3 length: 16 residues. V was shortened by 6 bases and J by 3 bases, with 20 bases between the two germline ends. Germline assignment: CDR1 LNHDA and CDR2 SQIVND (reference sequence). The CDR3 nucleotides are TGTGCCAGTAGGCCAGCCTCGGGGCGGAGGGACACTGAAGCTTTCTTT. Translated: CASRPASGRRDTEAFF.

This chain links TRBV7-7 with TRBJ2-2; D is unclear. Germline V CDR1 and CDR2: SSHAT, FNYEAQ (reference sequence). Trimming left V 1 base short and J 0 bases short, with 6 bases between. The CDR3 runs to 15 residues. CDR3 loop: CASSLGTANTGELFF. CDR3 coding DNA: TGTGCCAGCAGCTTAGGGACCGCGAACACCGGGGAGCTGTTTTTT.

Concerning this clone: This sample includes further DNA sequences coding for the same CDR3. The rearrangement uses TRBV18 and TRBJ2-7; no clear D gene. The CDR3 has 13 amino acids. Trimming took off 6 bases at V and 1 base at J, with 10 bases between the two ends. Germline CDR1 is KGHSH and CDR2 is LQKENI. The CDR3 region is CASSPLPSYEQYF. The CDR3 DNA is TGTGCCAGCTCCCCTCTCCCGTCCTACGAGCAGTACTTC. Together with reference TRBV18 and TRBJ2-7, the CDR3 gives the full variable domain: NAGVMQNPRHLVRRRGQEARLRCSPMKGHSHVYWYRQLPEEGLKFMVYLQKENIIDESGMPKERFSAEFPKEGPSILRIQQVVRGDSAAYFCASSPLPSYEQYFGPGTRLTVT.

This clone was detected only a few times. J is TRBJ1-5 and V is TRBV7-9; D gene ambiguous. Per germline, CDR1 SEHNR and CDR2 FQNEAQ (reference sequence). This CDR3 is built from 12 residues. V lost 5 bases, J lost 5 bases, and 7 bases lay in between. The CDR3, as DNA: TGTGCCAGCAGCGTGATGGATCAGCCCCAGCATTTT. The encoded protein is CASSVMDQPQHF.

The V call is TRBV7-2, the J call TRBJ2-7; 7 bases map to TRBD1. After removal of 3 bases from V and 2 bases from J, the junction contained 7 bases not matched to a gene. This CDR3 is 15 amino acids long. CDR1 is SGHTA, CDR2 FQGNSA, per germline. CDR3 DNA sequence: TGTGCCAGCAGCTTGAGGGGAGACAGGGCCTACGAGCAGTACTTC. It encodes CASSLRGDRAYEQYF.

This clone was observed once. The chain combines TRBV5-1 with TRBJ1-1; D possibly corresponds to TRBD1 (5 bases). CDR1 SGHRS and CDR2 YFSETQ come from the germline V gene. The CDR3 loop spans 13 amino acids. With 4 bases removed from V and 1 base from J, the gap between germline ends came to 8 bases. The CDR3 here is CASSETANTEAFF. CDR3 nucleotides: TGCGCCAGCAGCGAGACAGCGAACACTGAAGCTTTCTTT.

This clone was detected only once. The DNA of the CDR3 is TGTGCCAGCGGCCGCAGGCCCCCCCAAGAGACCCAGTACTTC. Residues: CASGRRPPQETQYF. The rearrangement joins TRBV27 to TRBJ2-5; D gene uncertain. Between the trimmed V and J ends, which lost 8 bases and 1 base, there was a span of 14 bases. The CDR3 runs to 14 residues. Germline-derived CDR1 and CDR2 are MNHEY and SMNVEV (reference sequence).

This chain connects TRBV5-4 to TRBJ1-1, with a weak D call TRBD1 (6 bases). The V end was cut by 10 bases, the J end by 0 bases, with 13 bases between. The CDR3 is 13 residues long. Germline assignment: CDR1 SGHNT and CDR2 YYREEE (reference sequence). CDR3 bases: TGTGCCTGGCGAGGACAGTTGAACACTGAAGCTTTCTTT. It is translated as CAWRGQLNTEAFF.

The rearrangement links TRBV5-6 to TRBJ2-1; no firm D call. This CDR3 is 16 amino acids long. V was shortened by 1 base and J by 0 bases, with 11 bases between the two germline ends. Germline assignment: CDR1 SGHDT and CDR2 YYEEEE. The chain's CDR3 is CASSLSRPSSYNEQFF. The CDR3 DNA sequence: TGTGCCAGCAGCTTGTCCAGGCCCAGCTCCTACAATGAGCAGTTCTTC.